Presented here are 22 T cell receptor beta chains from one specimen sequenced in a study of cytomegalovirus exposure and HLA in healthy donors. Primers for the PCR totalled 60 Vbeta and 13 Jbeta. Here immunoSEQ multiplex PCR was the method, and the copy in TCRdb shows in-frame clones only, minus some. The sample lists 60,000 or so clones, about 79% seen once, with approximately 1.7% in the top ten. Sequencing input: PBMCs. The receptor source for this set is a middle-aged man in good health and CMV-seronegative.

The chain carries TRBV6-1 and TRBJ1-2; D not certain. V was clipped by 3 bases and J by 8 bases, with 13 bases between them. CDR1 MNHNS and CDR2 SASEGT come from the germline V gene. The CDR3 is 13 residues long. Here the CDR3 DNA reads TGTGCCAGCAGTGACTGGGAACGGGGAGGCTACACCTTC. This sequence encodes CASSDWERGGYTF.

The chain joins TRBV28 to TRBJ1-3; D might be TRBD1 (5 bases). With 3 bases removed from V and 0 bases from J, the gap between germline ends came to 12 bases. This CDR3 spans 16 amino acids. Germline V gives CDR1 MDHEN, CDR2 SYDVKM. CDR3 sequence reads: CASSFEGVSSGNTIYF. Written as DNA, the CDR3 is TGTGCCAGCAGTTTTGAAGGGGTCTCCTCTGGAAACACCATATATTTT.

The gene calls are TRBV7-2 and TRBJ1-1, with D uncertain. Germline lookup yields CDR1 SGHTA and CDR2 FQGNSA. V dropped 3 bases and J dropped 1 base, with 12 bases sitting between them. The CDR3 runs 15 residues. The DNA for the CDR3 is TGTGCCAGCAGCTTTTCATCGGGTGCGAACACTGAAGCTTTCTTT. It specifies CASSFSSGANTEAFF.

For this clone: The sample contains more than one DNA sequence encoding this CDR3. The chain carries TRBV30 and TRBJ1-3, with TRBD1 as a possible D gene (5 bases). The germline V and J ends were trimmed by 0 bases and 0 bases, with 9 bases remaining between them. Per germline, CDR1 GTSNPN and CDR2 SVGIG (reference sequence). The CDR3 runs to 15 residues. In nucleotides, the CDR3 is TGTGCCTGGAGTGTTTCAGGGATCTCTGGAAACACCATATATTTT. Its translation is CAWSVSGISGNTIYF.

The rearrangement uses TRBV6-1 and TRBJ2-1; D possibly corresponds to TRBD1 (7 bases). The germline V gene has CDR1 MNHNS and CDR2 SASEGT. CDR3 length equals 15 residues. V gave up 7 bases and J gave up 0 bases, with 13 bases separating them. CDR3 sequence (DNA): TGTGCCAGCACCAAGGAGGGGGCCTCCTACAATGAGCAGTTCTTC. Encoded protein: CASTKEGASYNEQFF.

CDR3 nucleotides: TGTGCCAGCTCATCCGGGACAGGCTACGAGCAGTACTTC. It translates to CASSSGTGYEQYF. The chain uses TRBV18 and TRBJ2-7, with 8 nucleotides matching TRBD1. V shed 5 bases, J shed 3 bases, and the junction held 3 bases outside the gene matches. From germline, CDR1 is KGHSH and CDR2 LQKENI. The CDR3 consists of 13 residues.

The chain uses TRBV5-1 and TRBJ2-7; D gene uncertain. Looked up from germline, CDR1 is SGHRS and CDR2 is YFSETQ. Trimming removed 0 bases from V and 8 bases from J, with 9 bases in between. This CDR3 is built from 12 residues. CDR3 in amino acids: CASSLDEAQQYF. The CDR3 DNA follows: TGCGCCAGCAGCTTGGATGAGGCTCAGCAGTACTTC.

This CDR3 is CASSLGGPTNEKLFF. The CDR3 coding sequence is TGTGCCAGCAGCTTGGGGGGGCCAACTAATGAAAAACTGTTTTTT. The V gene is TRBV11-3, the J gene TRBJ1-4; D is possibly TRBD1 (6 bases). There are 15 residues in the CDR3. V was trimmed by 3 bases and J by 0 bases, leaving 8 bases between them. Germline lookup yields CDR1 SGHNT and CDR2 YENEEA. The full variable domain, completed using reference TRBV11-3 and TRBJ1-4, is EAGVVQSPRYKIIEKKQPVAFWCNPISGHNTLYWYLQNLGQGPELLIRYENEEAVDDSQLPKDRFSAERLKGVDSTLKIQPAELGDSAVYLCASSLGGPTNEKLFFGSGTQLSVL.

V usage is TRBV6-5 and J usage is TRBJ2-7; TRBD1 agrees at 7 bases. From germline, CDR1 is MNHEY and CDR2 SVGAGI. Germline trimming cut 6 bases from V and 7 bases from J; bases unmatched to any gene: 9. The CDR3 is made up of 13 amino acids. CDR3 in DNA: TGTGCCAGCAGGATGACAGGGCTGTGGGAGCAGTACTTC. Its protein product is CASRMTGLWEQYF.

This clone has a count of ten or more. The genes are TRBV6-6 and TRBJ1-5; a possible D gene is TRBD1 (6 bases). V lost 11 bases to trimming and J lost 7 bases, with 21 bases between them. This CDR3 region has 14 residues. Germline CDR1 reads MNHNY; CDR2 reads SVGAGI (reference sequence). The CDR3 DNA follows: TGTGCCGCCCGAGGGGGTGAGGGGGGGCAGCCCCAGCATTTT. This translates into CAARGGEGGQPQHF.

In this sample, this clone turned up a few times. The chain uses TRBV6-5 and TRBJ1-4, with D maybe TRBD1 (6 bases). V shed 4 bases and J shed 8 bases, with 11 bases lying between them. CDR3 length: 13 amino acids. The V gene's germline CDR1 is MNHEY and CDR2 SVGAGI. DNA for the CDR3: TGTGCCAGCAGTTTTGCAGGGGAAGAAAAACTGTTTTTT. Translation gives CASSFAGEEKLFF.

The chain recombines TRBV5-1 with TRBJ2-1; 8 bases align to TRBD1. V lost 5 bases and J lost 7; bases outside the gene matches: 20. CDR1 and CDR2 (germline): SGHRS, YFSETQ. This CDR3 has 18 amino acids. DNA for the CDR3: TGCGCCAGCAGTTTGACTGAACCAAACCCGGGACAGGTAAATGAGCAGTTCTTC. This gives the protein CASSLTEPNPGQVNEQFF.

This rearrangement joins TRBV29-1 to TRBJ2-3; D is possibly TRBD2 (6 bases). The germline V and J ends were trimmed by 3 bases and 5 bases, with 18 bases remaining between them. The CDR3 covers 15 residues. Germline V gene sequence: CDR1 SQVTM, CDR2 ANQGSEA. CDR3 nucleotides: TGCAGCGTTGAGGGAGGAGGCGGGGCTGAAGATACGCAGTATTTT. Amino acids: CSVEGGGGAEDTQYF.

This chain uses TRBV19 with TRBJ2-1, with TRBD2 matching over 7 bases. CDR1 and CDR2 (germline): LNHDA, SQIVND (reference sequence). The ends lost 4 bases at V and 6 bases at J; junction bases unmatched: 9. This CDR3 has 15 residues. CDR3 bases: TGTGCCAGTAGTAACCCAGCGGGGCTGGGCAATGAGCAGTTCTTC. Protein sequence: CASSNPAGLGNEQFF.

The sample holds one count of this clone. The CDR3 nucleotides are TGTGCCAGCTCACAACAGGGGGCCTACGAGCAGTACGTC. Translation gives CASSQQGAYEQYV. This chain connects TRBV18 to TRBJ2-7, with TRBD1 identical over 8 bases. Losses at the gene ends were 4 bases for V and 2 bases for J; bases not matched to a gene: 1. The CDR3 has 13 amino acids. Germline CDR1 KGHSH, CDR2 LQKENI.

The chain joins TRBV4-2 to TRBJ2-2; 7 bases align to TRBD2. J was trimmed by 3 bases and V by 1 base; bases with no gene match: 11. Germline V lookup: CDR1 LGHNA, CDR2 YNFKEQ. This CDR3 is 18 amino acids long. The CDR3 bases are TGTGCCAGCAGCCAAGGAAGACGCGCTAGCGGCCACACCGGGGAGCTGTTTTTT. It yields the protein CASSQGRRASGHTGELFF.

The chain employs TRBV5-1 and TRBJ2-3; D is perhaps TRBD2 (6 bases). V gave up 6 bases and J gave up 13 bases, with 18 bases separating them. Germline assignment: CDR1 SGHRS and CDR2 YFSETQ. The CDR3 totals 12 residues. CDR3 nucleotide sequence: TGCGCCAGCATGGGTGCGGGACCACGCGAGTATTTT. The encoded protein is CASMGAGPREYF.

The rearrangement links TRBV5-6 to TRBJ2-2, with TRBD2 matching 9 bases. This CDR3 has 16 amino acids. With 4 bases clipped from V and 5 bases from J, the junction kept 9 bases outside the gene matches. CDR1 and CDR2 from the germline V gene are SGHDT and YYEEEE. The DNA of the CDR3 is TGTGCCAGCAGCCTGTTTCGGACTAGCGCGACCGGGGAGCTGTTTTTT. Translating it yields CASSLFRTSATGELFF.

The chain recombines TRBV5-1 with TRBJ2-1; no clear D gene. Germline V gene lookup returns CDR1 SGHRS and CDR2 YFSETQ. The CDR3 spans 13 residues. Deletions cut 2 bases from V and 4 bases from J, with 7 bases between. CDR3 sequence reads: CASSLALYNEQFF. Here the CDR3 DNA reads TGCGCCAGCAGCTTAGCACTTTACAATGAGCAGTTCTTC.

This clone was observed a few times. The V and J genes are TRBV4-1 and TRBJ1-1; no reliable D call. The V end lost 7 bases, the J end lost 1 base, and 13 bases lay between the germline ends. Germline CDR1 is MGHRA and CDR2 is YSYEKL. This CDR3 region has 14 residues. CDR3 loop: CASMVSRGNTEAFF. As DNA, the CDR3 is TGCGCCAGCATGGTATCTCGAGGGAACACTGAAGCTTTCTTT.

V is TRBV19 and J is TRBJ1-2; D possibly corresponds to TRBD1 (6 bases). This CDR3 region has 13 residues. Germline V lookup: CDR1 LNHDA, CDR2 SQIVND (reference sequence). With 1 base removed from V and 7 bases from J, the gap between germline ends came to 10 bases. The CDR3 nucleotides read TGTGCCAGTAGTATAGCAAGCAGGGGTGGCTACACCTTC. This gives the protein CASSIASRGGYTF. Supplemented by reference TRBV19 and TRBJ1-2, the full variable domain reads DGGITQSPKYLFRKEGQNVTLSCEQNLNHDAMYWYRQDPGQGLRLIYYSQIVNDFQKGDIAEGYSVSREKKESFPLTVTSAQKNPTAFYLCASSIASRGGYTFGSGTRLTVV.

The chain recombines TRBV19 with TRBJ1-3; D is uncertain. The germline V gene encodes CDR1 LNHDA and CDR2 SQIVND (reference sequence). The germline V and J ends were trimmed by 3 bases and 4 bases, with 10 bases remaining between them. There are 14 residues in the CDR3. CDR3 in DNA: TGTGCCAGTAGTATTTCGTATCGGGGAAACACCATATATTTT. Encoded protein: CASSISYRGNTIYF. Looking up the rest from reference TRBV19 and TRBJ1-3 gives the full variable domain: DGGITQSPKYLFRKEGQNVTLSCEQNLNHDAMYWYRQDPGQGLRLIYYSQIVNDFQKGDIAEGYSVSREKKESFPLTVTSAQKNPTAFYLCASSISYRGNTIYFGEGSWLTVV.